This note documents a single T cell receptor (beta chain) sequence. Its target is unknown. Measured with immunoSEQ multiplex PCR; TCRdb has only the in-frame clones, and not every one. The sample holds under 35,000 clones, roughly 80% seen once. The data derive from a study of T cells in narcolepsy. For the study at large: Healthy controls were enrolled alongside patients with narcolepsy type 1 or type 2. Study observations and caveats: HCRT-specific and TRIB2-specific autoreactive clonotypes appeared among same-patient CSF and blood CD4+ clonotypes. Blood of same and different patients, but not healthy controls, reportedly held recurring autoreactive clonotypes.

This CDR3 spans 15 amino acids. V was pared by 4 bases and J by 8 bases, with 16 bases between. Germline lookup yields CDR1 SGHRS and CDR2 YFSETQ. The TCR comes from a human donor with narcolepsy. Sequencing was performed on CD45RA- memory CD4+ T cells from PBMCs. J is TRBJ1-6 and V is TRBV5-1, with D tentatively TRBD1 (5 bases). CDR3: CASSLQTRADSPLHF. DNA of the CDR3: TGCGCCAGCAGCCTACAGACCAGGGCGGATTCACCCCTCCACTTT. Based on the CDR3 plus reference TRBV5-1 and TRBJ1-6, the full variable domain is KAGVTQTPRYLIKTRGQQVTLSCSPISGHRSVSWYQQTPGQGLQFLFEYFSETQRNKGNFPGRFSGRQFSNSRSEMNVSTLELGDSALYLCASSLQTRADSPLHFGNGTRLTVT.